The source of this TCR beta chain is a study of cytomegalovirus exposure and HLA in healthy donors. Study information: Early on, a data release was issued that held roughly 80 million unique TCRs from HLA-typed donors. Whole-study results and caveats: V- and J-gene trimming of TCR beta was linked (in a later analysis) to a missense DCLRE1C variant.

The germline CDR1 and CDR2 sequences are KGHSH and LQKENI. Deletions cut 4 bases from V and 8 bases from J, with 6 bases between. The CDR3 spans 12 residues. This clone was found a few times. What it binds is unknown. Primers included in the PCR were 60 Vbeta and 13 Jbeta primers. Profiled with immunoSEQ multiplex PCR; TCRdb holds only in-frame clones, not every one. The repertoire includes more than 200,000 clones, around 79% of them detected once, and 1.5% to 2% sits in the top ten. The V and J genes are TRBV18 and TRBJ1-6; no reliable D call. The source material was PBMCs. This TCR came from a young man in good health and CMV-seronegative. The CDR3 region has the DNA TGTGCCAGCTCACGAGAGGATTCACCCCTCCACTTT. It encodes CASSREDSPLHF. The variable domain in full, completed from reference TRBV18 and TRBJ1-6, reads NAGVMQNPRHLVRRRGQEARLRCSPMKGHSHVYWYRQLPEEGLKFMVYLQKENIIDESGMPKERFSAEFPKEGPSILRIQQVVRGDSAAYFCASSREDSPLHFGNGTRLTVT.